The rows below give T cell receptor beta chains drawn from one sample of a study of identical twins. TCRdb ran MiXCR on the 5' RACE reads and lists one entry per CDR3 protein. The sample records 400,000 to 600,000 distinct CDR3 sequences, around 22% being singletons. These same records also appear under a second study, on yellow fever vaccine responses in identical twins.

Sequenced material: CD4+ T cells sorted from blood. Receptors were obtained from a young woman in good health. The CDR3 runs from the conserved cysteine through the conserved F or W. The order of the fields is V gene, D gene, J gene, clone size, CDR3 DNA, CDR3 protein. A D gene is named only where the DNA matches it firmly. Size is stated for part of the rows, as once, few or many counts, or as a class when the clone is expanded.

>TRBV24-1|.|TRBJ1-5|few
TGTGCCACCCGGGGGGCGAGTAATCAGCCCCAGCATTTT
CATRGASNQPQHF
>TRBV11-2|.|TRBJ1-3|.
TGTGCCAGCAGCCCACACAGGGACCCAGACTCTGGAAACACCATATATTTT
CASSPHRDPDSGNTIYF
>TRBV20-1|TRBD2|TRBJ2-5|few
TGCAGTGCTTACCTAGGGACTAGCGGGAGTAGGAAAGAGACCCAGTACTTC
CSAYLGTSGSRKETQYF
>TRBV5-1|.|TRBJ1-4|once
TGCGCCAGCAGCTTTGGGTCGGGGGCACCTAATGAAAAACTGTTTTTT
CASSFGSGAPNEKLFF
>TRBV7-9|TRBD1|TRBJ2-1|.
TGTGCCAGCAGCTCCGGGACAGTGAATGAGCAGTTCTTC
CASSSGTVNEQFF
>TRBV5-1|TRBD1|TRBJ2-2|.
TGCGCCAGCAGCCGCTCAGGGGGCGCCTGGAACACCGGGGAGCTGTTTTTT
CASSRSGGAWNTGELFF
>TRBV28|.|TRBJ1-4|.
TGTGCCAGCAGCGGGTCTAGCGGCGTCGAAAAACTGTTTTTT
CASSGSSGVEKLFF
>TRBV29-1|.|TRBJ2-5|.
TGCAGCGTTGAGGGGGGAGTTGCGGAGACCCAGTACTTC
CSVEGGVAETQYF
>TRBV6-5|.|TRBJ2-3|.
TGTGCCAGCAGTTACTCGCTGTGGGGGGATACGCAGTATTTT
CASSYSLWGDTQYF
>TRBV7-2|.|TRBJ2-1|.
TGTGCCAGCAGCTTTACCACGGGCTCCTACAATGAGCAGTTCTTC
CASSFTTGSYNEQFF
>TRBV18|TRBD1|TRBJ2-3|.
TGTGCCAGCTCACCGATGAAACAGGGGAGTACAGATACGCAGTATTTT
CASSPMKQGSTDTQYF
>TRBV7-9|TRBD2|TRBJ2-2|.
TGTGCCAGCAGGGTAGCGGGACTAGCGGGAGTCGGCGGGGAGCTGTTTTTT
CASRVAGLAGVGGELFF
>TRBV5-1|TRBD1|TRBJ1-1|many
TGTGCCAGCAGCTTAGACAGGGACACTGAAGCTTTCTTT
CASSLDRDTEAFF
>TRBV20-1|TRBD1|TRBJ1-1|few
TGCAGTGCTAGCCAGCAGGGGGATGAAGCTTTCTTT
CSASQQGDEAFF
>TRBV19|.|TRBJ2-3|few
TGTGCCAGTAGTATCCCTTATTACACAGATACGCAGTATTTT
CASSIPYYTDTQYF
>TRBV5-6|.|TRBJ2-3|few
TGTGCCAGCAGCCCGTCCTACACAGATACGCAGTATTTT
CASSPSYTDTQYF
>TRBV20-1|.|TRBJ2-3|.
TGCAGTGCTAGAGATGAAGAGGGCAAAGATACGCAGTATTTT
CSARDEEGKDTQYF
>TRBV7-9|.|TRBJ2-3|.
TGTGCCAGCAGCTTAAGAGACGGCCCCGGGGATACGCAGTATTTT
CASSLRDGPGDTQYF
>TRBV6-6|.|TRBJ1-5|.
TGTGCCAGCAGTTACAATTCCGATCAGCCCCAGCATTTT
CASSYNSDQPQHF
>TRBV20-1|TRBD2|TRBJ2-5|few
TGCAGTGCAACCGCGGGGGGGAGCCGTATCCAAGAGACCCAGTACTTC
CSATAGGSRIQETQYF
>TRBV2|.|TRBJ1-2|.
TGTGCCAGCAGCGAAAGTCCGTCCGTCGGTGGCTACACCTTC
CASSESPSVGGYTF
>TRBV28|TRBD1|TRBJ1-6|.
TGTGCCAGCACCAAACGGACAGGGGGCTCACCCCTCCACTTT
CASTKRTGGSPLHF
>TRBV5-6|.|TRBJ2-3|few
TGTGCCAGCAGCTTGGTAGGGGGAGATACGCAGTATTTT
CASSLVGGDTQYF
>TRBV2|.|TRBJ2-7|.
TGTGCCAGCAGTGAAGTTAGACTTAGCGAGCAGTACTTC
CASSEVRLSEQYF
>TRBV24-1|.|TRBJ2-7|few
TGTGCCACCAAAGGCGAGCGAAGGAGCTCCTACGAGCAGTACTTC
CATKGERRSSYEQYF
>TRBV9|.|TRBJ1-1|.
TGTGCCAGCAGCGTAGTTTTCAACACTGAAGCTTTCTTT
CASSVVFNTEAFF
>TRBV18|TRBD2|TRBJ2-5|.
TGTGCCAGCTCACCGGGACTAGCGGGGACAGAGACCCAGTACTTC
CASSPGLAGTETQYF
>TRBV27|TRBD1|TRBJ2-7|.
TGTGCCAGCAGTGGCGGGACAGGGGGGTACGAGCAGTACTTC
CASSGGTGGYEQYF
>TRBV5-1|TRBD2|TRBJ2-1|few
TGCGCCAGCAGCTTAGATACTAGCGGGAGTTTAGTATGGTCCTACAATGAGCAGTTCTTC
CASSLDTSGSLVWSYNEQFF
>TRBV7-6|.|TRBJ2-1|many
TGTGCCAGCAGCTTACAGGAACTCTACAATGAGCAGTTCTTC
CASSLQELYNEQFF
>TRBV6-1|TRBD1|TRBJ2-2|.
TGTGCCACCCACGGGACAGGGGGAAGGACCGGGGAGCTGTTTTTT
CATHGTGGRTGELFF
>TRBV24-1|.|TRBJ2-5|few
TGTGCCACCAGTGAGGCGGACGGGAAAGAGACCCAGTACTTC
CATSEADGKETQYF
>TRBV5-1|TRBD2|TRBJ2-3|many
TGCGCCAGCAGCTCGTCCCTAGCGGGAGGACGAACAGATACGCAGTATTTT
CASSSSLAGGRTDTQYF
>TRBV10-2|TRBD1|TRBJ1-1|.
TGCGCCAGCAGTGAGTCGAGGTTCAGGGGGCTCGTGGACACTGAAGCTTTCTTT
CASSESRFRGLVDTEAFF
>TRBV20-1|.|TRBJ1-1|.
TGCAGTGCTAGAGTGGGCGGGAAAGAAGCTTTCTTT
CSARVGGKEAFF
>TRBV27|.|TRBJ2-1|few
TGTGCCAGCAGTTCCGTTTCACGGGGTGAGCAGTTCTTC
CASSSVSRGEQFF
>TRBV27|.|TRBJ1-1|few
TGTGCCAGCAGTTTAAGGGTCGGGGGTAAGGGTGAAGCTTTCTTT
CASSLRVGGKGEAFF
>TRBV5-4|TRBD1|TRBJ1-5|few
TGTGCCAGCAGCTTGAATATCCCGCAGGGGGAGGGCCGCAATCAGCCCCAGCATTTT
CASSLNIPQGEGRNQPQHF
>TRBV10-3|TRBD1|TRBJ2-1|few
TGTGCCATCAGGAGTCCCGGGACAGGGCTCGGGGGCAATGAGCAGTTCTTC
CAIRSPGTGLGGNEQFF
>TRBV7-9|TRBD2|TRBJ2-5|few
TGTGCCAGCAGTCGGGGACTAGCGGGACAAGAGACCCAGTACTTC
CASSRGLAGQETQYF
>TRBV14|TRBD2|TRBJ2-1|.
TGTGCCAGCAGCCAAGGCCTAGCGGGAGGGGTTGAGCAGTTCTTC
CASSQGLAGGVEQFF
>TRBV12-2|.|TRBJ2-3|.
TGTGCAAGTCGCCCCGGGCCCAGCCCTTATTCTAGCACAGATACGCAGTATTTT
CASRPGPSPYSSTDTQYF
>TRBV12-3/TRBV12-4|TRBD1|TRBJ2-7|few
TGTGCCAGCAGGAATGACAGGGGTTACTACGAGCAGTACTTC
CASRNDRGYYEQYF
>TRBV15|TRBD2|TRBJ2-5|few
TGTGCCACCAGCACGGGACTAGCGGGAGTTGCTAAGACCCAGTACTTC
CATSTGLAGVAKTQYF
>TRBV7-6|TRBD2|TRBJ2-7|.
TGTGCCAGCAGCCCTCGGACTAGCGGGAGGGACGAGCAGTACTTC
CASSPRTSGRDEQYF
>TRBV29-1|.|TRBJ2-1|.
TGCAGCGTTGATTTTCTGACCAACTACAATGAGCAGTTCTTC
CSVDFLTNYNEQFF
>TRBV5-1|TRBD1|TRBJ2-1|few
TGCGCCAGCAGGGGACAGATGACCTACAATGAGCAGTTCTTC
CASRGQMTYNEQFF